The next 32 T cell receptor beta chains were all read from a single sample in a study of prognosis after radiotherapy for stage I lung cancer (dated by TCRdb to the early 2020s). The instrument was an Illumina HiSeq 3000. The TCR beta CDR3 region was amplified from genomic DNA by two rounds of multiplex PCR. The first PCR round used primers specific to each TRBV and TRBJ gene, and the primer sequences were filed in Chinese patent CN105087789A. The public reads were quality trimmed at Q25 with fastp and then assembled into clones with MiXCR by TCRdb, keeping productive beta chains. One record per CDR3 amino acid sequence lists the most common genes and DNA. Recorded for this sample are about 36,000 distinct CDR3 sequences; under 35% of them occurred a single time. The top ten clonotypes cover around 16% of the sample. The sequenced sample was PBMCs, obtained before or after stereotactic body radiation therapy (not recorded which). The source of these receptors is a donor aged 50 or older with non-small cell lung cancer.

This clonotype was detected many times. The genes are TRBV19 and TRBJ1-1; D not certain. The CDR3 contains 13 residues. Germline CDR1 is LNHDA and CDR2 is SQIVND (reference sequence). Trimming removed 3 bases from V and 3 bases from J, with 8 bases in between. CDR3 in DNA: TGTGCCAGTAGTATCAGTTCATACACTGAAGCTTTCTTT. Amino acid sequence: CASSISSYTEAFF.

This clonotype appeared a single time. This chain links TRBV7-2 with TRBJ2-3; the D is unclear. The CDR3 has 16 amino acids. V lost 4 bases to trimming and J lost 5 bases, with 19 bases between them. Per the germline V gene, CDR1 is SGHTA and CDR2 is FQGNSA. The CDR3 protein is CASSSSLSVVGDTQYF. Here the CDR3 DNA reads TGTGCCAGCAGCTCCTCCCTATCGGTAGTCGGAGATACGCAGTATTTT.

The chain couples TRBV9 to TRBJ2-7; 7 bases map to TRBD2. This CDR3 is 13 amino acids long. Germline CDR1 and CDR2: SGDLS and YYNGEE. The J segment lost 9 bases and the V segment lost 0 bases, leaving 6 bases of the junction unmatched. CDR3 sequence: CASSVGASGSQYF. DNA of the CDR3: TGTGCCAGCAGCGTAGGGGCTAGCGGATCGCAGTACTTC.

Notes on this clonotype: This likely reflects a read error, since a far larger clone is one base away. This rearrangement joins TRBV6-2 or TRBV6-3 to TRBJ1-6; no definite D call. Trimming took 5 bases from V and 9 from J, leaving 14 bases between them. Germline values: CDR1 MNHEY, CDR2 SVGEGT. This CDR3 comprises 14 residues. CDR3 sequence reads: CASSPVPMGSPLHF. CDR3 sequence (DNA): TGTGCCAGCAGTCCGGTCCCTATGGGTTCACCCCTCCACTTT.

This clonotype appeared once. This chain joins TRBV5-1 and TRBJ2-1, with a tentative D call TRBD1 (6 bases). V was trimmed by 0 bases and J by 9 bases, leaving 22 bases between them. Germline V gene data show CDR1 as SGHRS and CDR2 as YFSETQ. This CDR3 comprises 17 residues. As DNA, the CDR3 is TGCGCCAGCAGCTTGGCCCCTTCTACAGGGATCGGCGGTGAGCAGTTCTTC. It is translated as CASSLAPSTGIGGEQFF. Full variable domain (remainder filled in from reference TRBV5-1 and TRBJ2-1): KAGVTQTPRYLIKTRGQQVTLSCSPISGHRSVSWYQQTPGQGLQFLFEYFSETQRNKGNFPGRFSGRQFSNSRSEMNVSTLELGDSALYLCASSLAPSTGIGGEQFFGPGTRLTVL.

On this clonotype: A much larger clone is a single base away; this may be a read error. The chain couples TRBV18 to TRBJ1-1, with 8 bases lining up with TRBD1. The CDR3 covers 17 residues. CDR1 KGHSH and CDR2 LQKENI come from the germline V gene. V lost 2 bases to trimming and J lost 4 bases; unmatched junction nucleotides: 12. The CDR3 loop reads CASSPIEQGERVTEAFF. The CDR3, as DNA: TGTGCCAGCTCACCAATCGAACAGGGGGAGAGGGTCACTGAAGCTTTCTTT.

This clonotype was seen repeatedly, ten times or more. The chain carries TRBV28 and TRBJ2-7, with TRBD1 matching over 10 bases. The CDR3 length is 14 residues. The germline V gene encodes CDR1 MDHEN and CDR2 SYDVKM. The J segment lost 5 bases and the V segment lost 6 bases, leaving 7 bases of the junction unmatched. The CDR3 coding sequence is TGTGCCAGCAGCCCTCGACAGGGGGCCGACGAGCAGTACTTC. Its protein is CASSPRQGADEQYF.

This clonotype was seen at least ten times. The rearrangement links TRBV24-1 to TRBJ2-3; maybe TRBD2 (6 bases). Germline V CDR1 and CDR2: KGHDR, SFDVKD. Trimming cost V 0 bases and J 3 bases, with 12 bases left between them. CDR3 length: 16 residues. In DNA form, the CDR3 reads TGTGCCACCAGTGATTTGAATTTCGGGGGAACAGATACGCAGTATTTT. This gives the protein CATSDLNFGGTDTQYF.

This clonotype occurred many times. This chain connects TRBV20-1 to TRBJ1-1, with a possible D match to TRBD1 (6 bases). Germline V gene lookup returns CDR1 DFQATT and CDR2 SNEGSKA (reference sequence). The germline V and J ends were trimmed by 1 base and 7 bases, with 10 bases remaining between them. This CDR3 is 12 amino acids long. The CDR3 spells CSARVTGIEAFF. The CDR3 region has the DNA TGCAGTGCTAGAGTTACAGGGATTGAAGCTTTCTTT.

This clonotype is deemed medium-sized. V usage is TRBV6-1 and J usage is TRBJ2-7; D not certain. CDR1 is MNHNS and CDR2 is SASEGT in the germline V gene. The CDR3 extends over 11 amino acids. V dropped 2 bases and J dropped 5 bases, with 4 bases sitting between them. In DNA form, the CDR3 reads TGTGCCAGCAGTGAAATCCACGAGCAGTACTTC. Its protein is CASSEIHEQYF.

This clonotype was counted many times. The chain combines TRBV2 with TRBJ1-1; 7 bases map to TRBD1. The J segment lost 4 bases and the V segment lost 7 bases, leaving 6 bases of the junction unmatched. Germline V gene sequence: CDR1 SNHLY, CDR2 FYNNEI. This CDR3 has 13 amino acids. CDR3 residues: CASTQGMGTEAFF. CDR3 in DNA: TGTGCCAGCACACAGGGGATGGGCACTGAAGCTTTCTTT.

This clonotype was picked up many times. The CDR3 nucleotides read TGTGCCAGCACCCGCGCTGGGTACGGTGGCTACACCTTC. This translates into CASTRAGYGGYTF. The rearrangement links TRBV5-8 to TRBJ1-2; D gene ambiguous. Trimming removed 6 bases from V and 7 bases from J, with 16 bases in between. The CDR3 is 13 residues long. CDR1 is SGHTS, CDR2 YDEGEE, per germline.

This clonotype was observed a few times. The chain has TRBV11-3 and TRBJ2-2; no firm D call. The CDR3 is 13 residues long. The germline V gene has CDR1 SGHNT and CDR2 YENEEA. V was clipped by 5 bases and J by 4 bases, with 8 bases between them. The CDR3, as DNA: TGTGCCAGCAGCCAAGTAACCACCGGGGAGCTGTTTTTT. Protein: CASSQVTTGELFF. Together with reference TRBV11-3 and TRBJ2-2, the CDR3 gives the full variable domain: EAGVVQSPRYKIIEKKQPVAFWCNPISGHNTLYWYLQNLGQGPELLIRYENEEAVDDSQLPKDRFSAERLKGVDSTLKIQPAELGDSAVYLCASSQVTTGELFFGEGSRLTVL.

The chain carries TRBV12-3 or TRBV12-4 and TRBJ1-5; tentative D call: TRBD1 (5 bases). CDR3 length equals 15 residues. Trimming took 6 bases from V and 7 from J, leaving 19 bases between them. This CDR3 is CASRVGAGSGQPQHF. The CDR3 nucleotides read TGTGCCAGCAGAGTTGGGGCAGGGTCTGGACAGCCCCAGCATTTT.

With respect to this clonotype: A much larger clone lies a single base off, so this may be a read error. The gene calls are TRBV5-1 and TRBJ2-3; the match to TRBD2 covers 8 bases. CDR1 and CDR2 from the germline V gene are SGHRS and YFSETQ. The CDR3 runs 14 residues. Germline trimming cut 4 bases from V and 6 bases from J; bases unmatched to any gene: 7. The CDR3: CASSIPSGRDTQYF. For the CDR3, the DNA is TGCGCCAGCAGCATACCTAGCGGGCGGGATACGCAGTATTTT.

Regarding this clonotype: One base separates it from a far larger clone, so it is likely a read error. The chain couples TRBV6-1 to TRBJ1-6; D is possibly TRBD1 (5 bases). This CDR3 has 15 residues. From germline, CDR1 is MNHNS and CDR2 SASEGT. CDR3 residues: CASSELGGNNSPIHF. CDR3 in DNA: TGTGCCAGCAGTGAATTGGGGGGTAATAATTCACCCATCCACTTT.

The rearrangement links TRBV7-2 to TRBJ2-7; weak D call: TRBD2 (5 bases). Trimming took 2 bases from V and 3 from J, leaving 14 bases between them. Per germline, CDR1 SGHTA and CDR2 FQGNSA. The length of the CDR3 is 15 residues. CDR3 coding DNA: TGTGCCAGCAGCTTATCTAGCTGGTCCGACTACGAGCAGTACTTC. It codes for CASSLSSWSDYEQYF.

The sample holds many counts of this clonotype. This chain connects TRBV5-5 to TRBJ2-7, with TRBD2 identical over 8 bases. V was clipped by 0 bases and J by 5 bases; unmatched bases: 7. Germline values: CDR1 SGHKS, CDR2 YYEKEE (reference sequence). The CDR3 runs to 15 residues. In DNA, the CDR3 is TGTGCCAGCAGCTTGGCTGGACGGGGGGGCGACGAGCAGTACTTC. This translates into CASSLAGRGGDEQYF.

This clonotype was seen a handful of times. The chain has TRBV20-1 and TRBJ2-5; TRBD2 matches 10 bases. Germline CDR1 and CDR2: DFQATT and SNEGSKA (reference sequence). This CDR3 is built from 17 residues. Unmatched junction bases numbered 15, after V lost 3 bases and J lost 5 bases. CDR3 DNA: TGCAGTGCTAGCGGTGGTAGCGGGAGGCTCGTGGGGGAGACCCAGTACTTC. Encoded protein: CSASGGSGRLVGETQYF.

In its sample, this clonotype was seen many times. The chain couples TRBV19 to TRBJ1-5, with D possibly matching TRBD1 (6 bases). The CDR3 is 13 amino acids. The germline V and J ends were trimmed by 5 bases and 7 bases, with 12 bases remaining between them. Germline CDR1 reads LNHDA; CDR2 reads SQIVND (reference sequence). In nucleotides, the CDR3 is TGTGCCAGTAGTGGAAACAGGGAACAGCCCCAGCATTTT. Its protein is CASSGNREQPQHF.

This clonotype was recorded many times. V gene TRBV6-5 combines with J gene TRBJ2-7; D gene unclear. V lost 2 bases, J lost 2 bases, and 7 bases lay in between. The CDR3 has 13 residues. Germline V lookup: CDR1 MNHEY, CDR2 SVGAGI. The CDR3 loop is CASSYPQAYEQYF. The CDR3, as DNA: TGTGCCAGCAGTTACCCCCAGGCCTACGAGCAGTACTTC.

Concerning this clonotype itself: This may come from a read error, since a much larger clone is one base off. V and J are TRBV4-1 and TRBJ2-2; 11 bases match TRBD2. The CDR3 length is 17 residues. Germline-derived CDR1 and CDR2 are MGHRA and YSYEKL. In DNA, the CDR3 is TGCGCCAGCATCCAAGAGGGTCTAGCGGGAGGCACCGGGGAGCTGTTTTTT. Its translation: CASIQEGLAGGTGELFF.

This clonotype was observed at least ten times. The V and J genes are TRBV4-1 and TRBJ2-5; no reliable D call. CDR3 length: 14 residues. V was clipped by 0 bases and J by 6 bases, with 11 bases between them. Germline V CDR1 and CDR2: MGHRA, YSYEKL. The CDR3 DNA reads as TGCGCCAGCAGCCAAGAGGGTGGGCCGAAGACCCAGTACTTC. Translation gives CASSQEGGPKTQYF.

This clonotype was seen ten or more times. The J gene is TRBJ1-5, the V gene TRBV6-1; 7 positions match TRBD1. J gave up 0 bases and V 4 bases, and 9 bases lay outside the gene matches. CDR1 MNHNS and CDR2 SASEGT come from the germline V gene. This CDR3 is 17 amino acids long. This CDR3 reads CASSVDRDSYSNQPQHF. CDR3 nucleotides: TGTGCCAGCAGTGTGGACCGGGACAGTTATAGCAATCAGCCCCAGCATTTT.

The table lists this clonotype with many counts. The CDR3 reads CASSTGLAGGTGELFF. The DNA of the CDR3 is TGTGCCAGCAGCACAGGACTAGCGGGGGGCACCGGGGAGCTGTTTTTT. The chain joins TRBV13 to TRBJ2-2; 14 nucleotides line up with TRBD2. This CDR3 is 16 amino acids long. J lost 4 bases, V lost 5 bases, and 3 bases had no gene match. CDR1 PRHDT and CDR2 FYEKMQ come from the germline V gene (reference sequence). Looking up the rest from reference TRBV13 and TRBJ2-2 gives the full variable domain: AAGVIQSPRHLIKEKRETATLKCYPIPRHDTVYWYQQGPGQDPQFLISFYEKMQSDKGSIPDRFSAQQFSDYHSELNMSSLELGDSALYFCASSTGLAGGTGELFFGEGSRLTVL.

This clonotype was counted many times. V is TRBV2 and J is TRBJ1-1, with 7 bases aligning to TRBD1. The CDR3 length is 14 residues. The V and J ends lost 4 bases and 6 bases, in that order; junction bases with no gene match: 8. CDR1 is SNHLY, CDR2 FYNNEI, per germline. In DNA form, the CDR3 reads TGTGCCAGCAGTGGACTTGCCAGGGGGGCTGAAGCTTTCTTT. Protein product: CASSGLARGAEAFF.

This clonotype appeared a few times. CDR3 in DNA: TGTGCCAGCTCAAGTTCCGTCCAGGGCCTAGAGACCCAGTACTTC. Translating it yields CASSSSVQGLETQYF. The chain joins TRBV18 to TRBJ2-5, with a possible D match to TRBD1 (5 bases). Germline V gene lookup returns CDR1 KGHSH and CDR2 LQKENI. The CDR3 is 15 amino acids. Trimming removed 5 bases at V and 4 bases at J, with 17 bases between.

The rearrangement joins TRBV27 to TRBJ1-2, with 9 nucleotides matching TRBD1. The CDR3 length is 15 residues. With V trimmed by 2 bases and J by 1 base, 2 bases remained unmatched. The germline V gene has CDR1 MNHEY and CDR2 SMNVEV (reference sequence). In nucleotides, the CDR3 is TGTGCCAGCAGTTTAGCGGGACAGGGTAACTATGGCTACACCTTC. Translating it yields CASSLAGQGNYGYTF.

This clonotype was detected ten times or more. The genes are TRBV11-3 and TRBJ2-7; 8 bases map to TRBD1. With 5 bases clipped from V and 5 bases from J, the junction kept 5 bases outside the gene matches. There are 13 residues in the CDR3. Per germline, CDR1 SGHNT and CDR2 YENEEA. This chain's CDR3 is CASSPGQGDEQYF. CDR3 nucleotides: TGTGCCAGCAGCCCAGGACAGGGTGACGAGCAGTACTTC.

The rearrangement joins TRBV19 to TRBJ2-3; TRBD2 matches 9 bases. V shed 5 bases and J 0 bases; nucleotides not matched to a gene: 12. CDR3 length equals 18 residues. Germline V lookup: CDR1 LNHDA, CDR2 SQIVND (reference sequence). CDR3 loop: CASSGGTSCTPSTDTQYF. In DNA form, the CDR3 reads TGTGCCAGTAGTGGGGGGACTAGCTGTACCCCGAGCACAGATACGCAGTATTTT.

There are many counts of this clonotype. This rearrangement joins TRBV5-1 to TRBJ2-5; 8 bases are shared with TRBD1. Germline CDR1 SGHRS, CDR2 YFSETQ. Trimming at V came to 1 base and at J to 2 bases, leaving 10 bases not matched to a gene. The length of the CDR3 is 17 residues. The chain's CDR3 is CASSLMTGVLGQETQYF. The CDR3 region has the DNA TGCGCCAGCAGCTTGATGACAGGGGTCCTGGGGCAAGAGACCCAGTACTTC.

This clonotype came up many times. J is TRBJ1-5 and V is TRBV20-1; D gene unclear. V lost 3 bases and J 4 bases, leaving 13 bases between the germline ends. The length of the CDR3 is 14 residues. Per the germline V gene, CDR1 is DFQATT and CDR2 is SNEGSKA (reference sequence). CDR3: CSASLRLGNQPQHF. CDR3 nucleotide sequence: TGCAGTGCTAGCTTGAGGTTGGGAAATCAGCCCCAGCATTTT.